The 6 T cell receptor beta chains given below trace back to one sample, sequenced in a study of long-term antiretroviral therapy in people with HIV (dated by TCRdb to 2022 to 2024). The immunoSEQ hsTCRB v3.0 assay was used at survey level resolution to sequence the TRB variable region. Entries here come from immuneACCESS through TCRdb and include only in-frame sequences with V and J called. Some clones fail to appear in such tables; in the studies checked, an unresolved V gene covers under half of the shortfall, and the cause of the remainder is unknown. The sample yields around 23,000 clones; 81% were counted once. The biggest ten clones account for about 5% of the sample. The starting material was unsorted PBMCs, obtained 4.4 years after starting antiretroviral therapy. These receptors came from a young man with HIV.

This chain connects TRBV5-1 to TRBJ1-1, with no clear D. Germline V gives CDR1 SGHRS, CDR2 YFSETQ. The V gene lost 4 bases and the J gene lost 5 bases, with 15 bases spanning the gap. This CDR3 comprises 14 residues. The CDR3 DNA reads TGCGCCAGCAGCATCGGAAGCCTAGGAACTGAAGCTTTCTTT. It encodes CASSIGSLGTEAFF.

The chain joins TRBV5-4 to TRBJ2-1, with 8 nucleotides matching TRBD2. Germline CDR1 reads SGHNT; CDR2 reads YYREEE (reference sequence). The CDR3 extends over 17 amino acids. J gave up 0 bases and V 0 bases, and 5 bases lay outside the gene matches. CDR3 residues: CASSLASLAGSYNEQFF. As DNA, the CDR3 is TGTGCCAGCAGCTTGGCCTCCCTAGCGGGCTCCTACAATGAGCAGTTCTTC.

This clone was detected once. This rearrangement joins TRBV27 to TRBJ2-1; the match to TRBD2 covers 11 bases. The CDR3 is made up of 16 amino acids. With V trimmed by 8 bases and J by 6 bases, 12 bases remained unmatched. The germline CDR1 and CDR2 sequences are MNHEY and SMNVEV (reference sequence). The CDR3 region is CASASPRLAGLNEQFF. CDR3 DNA: TGTGCCAGCGCCTCCCCTCGACTAGCGGGGCTCAATGAGCAGTTCTTC.

In DNA, the CDR3 is TGTGCCAGCCGACGGGGGGGAAGCGCTGAAGCTTTCTTT. Amino acids: CASRRGGSAEAFF. This chain connects TRBV2 to TRBJ1-1, with a possible D match to TRBD1 (5 bases). Germline CDR1 is SNHLY and CDR2 is FYNNEI. The CDR3 runs to 13 residues. V lost 8 bases and J lost 6, with 16 bases in between. Variable domain in full (rest from reference TRBV2 and TRBJ1-1): EPEVTQTPSHQVTQMGQEVILRCVPISNHLYFYWYRQILGQKVEFLVSFYNNEISEKSEIFDDQFSVERPDGSNFTLKIRSTKLEDSAMYFCASRRGGSAEAFFGQGTRLTVV.

V and J are TRBV7-9 and TRBJ1-5, with TRBD1 matching over 9 bases. J lost 7 bases, V lost 5 bases, and 12 bases had no gene match. Germline CDR1 and CDR2: SEHNR and FQNEAQ (reference sequence). This CDR3 has 16 amino acids. CDR3 amino acids: CASSPGLDRGKQPQHF. DNA for the CDR3: TGTGCCAGCAGCCCAGGACTGGACAGGGGAAAACAGCCCCAGCATTTT.

The chain has TRBV7-9 and TRBJ2-5; D is uncertain. This CDR3 has 14 amino acids. Germline values: CDR1 SEHNR, CDR2 FQNEAQ (reference sequence). V lost 5 bases, J lost 2 bases, and 12 bases lay in between. CDR3 nucleotides: TGTGCCAGCAGCCACCCCCCGTCTCAAGAGACCCAGTACTTC. Its translation: CASSHPPSQETQYF. The full variable domain, with the rest looked up from reference TRBV7-9 and TRBJ2-5, is DTGVSQNPRHKITKRGQNVTFRCDPISEHNRLYWYRQTLGQGPEFLTYFQNEAQLEKSRLLSDRFSAERPKGSFSTLEIQRTEQGDSAMYLCASSHPPSQETQYFGPGTRLLVL.